This TCR beta chain came from a study of CD8+ T cells in alopecia areata. Germline values: CDR1 SGHTA, CDR2 FQGNSA. After removal of 3 bases from V and 3 bases from J, the junction contained 2 bases not matched to a gene. The CDR3 loop spans 13 amino acids. This clone turned up a few times. Following extraction, RNA underwent reverse transcription to cDNA, which served as the sequencing template. TCRdb's table, derived via immunoSEQ multiplex PCR, lists solely in-frame clones and lacks some. Of about 200,000 clones listed, 50% to 70% are singletons. The origin of this receptor is a human donor with alopecia areata. The V gene is TRBV7-2, the J gene TRBJ2-7, with 7 bases that match TRBD2. Specimen: CD4+ T cells sorted from blood, collected at week 0. Here the CDR3 DNA reads TGTGCCAGCAGCTTGCGGGAGCTCTACGAGCAGTACTTC. Encoded protein: CASSLRELYEQYF.